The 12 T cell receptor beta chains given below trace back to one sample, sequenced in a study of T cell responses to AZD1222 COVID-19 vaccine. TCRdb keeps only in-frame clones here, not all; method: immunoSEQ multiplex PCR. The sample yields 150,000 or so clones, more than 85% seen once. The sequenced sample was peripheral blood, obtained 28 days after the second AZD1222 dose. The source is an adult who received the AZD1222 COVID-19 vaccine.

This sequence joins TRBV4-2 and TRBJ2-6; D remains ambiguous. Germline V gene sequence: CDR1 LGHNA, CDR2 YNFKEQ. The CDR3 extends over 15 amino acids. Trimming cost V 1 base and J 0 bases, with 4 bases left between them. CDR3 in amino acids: CASSQVNSGANVLTF. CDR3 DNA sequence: TGTGCCAGCAGCCAAGTAAACTCTGGGGCCAACGTCCTGACTTTC.

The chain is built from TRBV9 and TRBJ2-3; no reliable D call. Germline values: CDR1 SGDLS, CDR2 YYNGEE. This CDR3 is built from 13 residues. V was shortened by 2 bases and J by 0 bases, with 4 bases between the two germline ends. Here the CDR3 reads CASSVTSTDTQYF. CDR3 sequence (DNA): TGTGCCAGCAGCGTCACTAGCACAGATACGCAGTATTTT. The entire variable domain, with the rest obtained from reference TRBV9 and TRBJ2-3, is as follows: DSGVTQTPKHLITATGQRVTLRCSPRSGDLSVYWYQQSLDQGLQFLIQYYNGEERAKGNILERFSAQQFPDLHSELNLSSLELGDSALYFCASSVTSTDTQYFGPGTRLTVL.

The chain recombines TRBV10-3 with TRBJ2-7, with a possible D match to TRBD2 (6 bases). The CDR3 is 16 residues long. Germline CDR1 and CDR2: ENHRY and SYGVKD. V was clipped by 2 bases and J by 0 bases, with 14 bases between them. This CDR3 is CAISERDSRSSYEQYF. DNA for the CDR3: TGTGCCATCAGTGAGCGGGACTCCAGGAGCTCCTACGAGCAGTACTTC.

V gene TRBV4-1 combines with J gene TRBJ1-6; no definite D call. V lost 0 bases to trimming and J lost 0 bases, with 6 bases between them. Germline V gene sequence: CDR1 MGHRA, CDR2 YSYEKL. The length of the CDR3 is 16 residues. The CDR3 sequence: CASSQEYSSYNSPLHF. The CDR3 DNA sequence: TGCGCCAGCAGCCAAGAGTATAGCTCCTATAATTCACCCCTCCACTTT.

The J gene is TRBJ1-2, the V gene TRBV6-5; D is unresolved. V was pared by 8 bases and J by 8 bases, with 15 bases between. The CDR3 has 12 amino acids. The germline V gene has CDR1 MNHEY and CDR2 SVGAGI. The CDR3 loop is CASLLGLGGYTF. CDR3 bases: TGTGCCAGCCTATTGGGTTTAGGGGGCTACACCTTC.

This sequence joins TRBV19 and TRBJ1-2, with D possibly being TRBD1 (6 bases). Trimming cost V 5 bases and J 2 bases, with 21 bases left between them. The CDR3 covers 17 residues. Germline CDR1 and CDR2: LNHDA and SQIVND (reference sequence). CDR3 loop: CASSPWTAEPENYGYTF. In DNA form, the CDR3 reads TGTGCCAGTAGTCCCTGGACAGCCGAACCTGAAAACTATGGCTACACCTTC. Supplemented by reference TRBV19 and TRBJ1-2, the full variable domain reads DGGITQSPKYLFRKEGQNVTLSCEQNLNHDAMYWYRQDPGQGLRLIYYSQIVNDFQKGDIAEGYSVSREKKESFPLTVTSAQKNPTAFYLCASSPWTAEPENYGYTFGSGTRLTVV.

The CDR3 DNA is TGTGCCAGCAGCTTAGCCGGGACGCAGGGTGCAGATACGCAGTATTTT. Translating it yields CASSLAGTQGADTQYF. V is TRBV7-2 and J is TRBJ2-3; D is tentatively TRBD1 or TRBD2 (5 bases each). The CDR3 runs to 16 residues. Per germline, CDR1 SGHTA and CDR2 FQGNSA. Trimming took 0 bases from V and 4 from J, leaving 14 bases between them.

The CDR3 protein is CSATEQGDEQYF. DNA of the CDR3: TGCAGCGCGACGGAACAGGGTGACGAGCAGTACTTC. The chain is built from TRBV29-1 and TRBJ2-7; TRBD1 might be the D (6 bases). Trimming removed 7 bases from V and 5 bases from J, with 15 bases in between. Germline V gives CDR1 SQVTM, CDR2 ANQGSEA. The CDR3 is made up of 12 amino acids.

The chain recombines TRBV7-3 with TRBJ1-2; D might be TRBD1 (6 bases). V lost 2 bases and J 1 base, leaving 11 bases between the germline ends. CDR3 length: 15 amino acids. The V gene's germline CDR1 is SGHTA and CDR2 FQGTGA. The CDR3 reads CASSLGAGDNYGYTF. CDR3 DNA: TGTGCCAGCAGCTTAGGGGCAGGGGATAACTATGGCTACACCTTC.

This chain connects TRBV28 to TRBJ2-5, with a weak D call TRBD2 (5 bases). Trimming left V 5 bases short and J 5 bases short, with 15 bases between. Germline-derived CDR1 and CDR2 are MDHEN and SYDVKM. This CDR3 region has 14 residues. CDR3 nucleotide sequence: TGTGCCAGCAGTGGCGCGGATCGAGGGGAGACCCAGTACTTC. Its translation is CASSGADRGETQYF.

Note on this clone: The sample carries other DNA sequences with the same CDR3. This CDR3 reads CASSRGGNTEAFF. In DNA, the CDR3 is TGTGCCAGCAGCCGCGGAGGGAACACTGAAGCTTTCTTT. This chain connects TRBV6-5 to TRBJ1-1; D ambiguous. CDR3 size: 13 residues. Germline CDR1 reads MNHEY; CDR2 reads SVGAGI. V shed 6 bases and J shed 1 base, with 9 bases lying between them.

The CDR3 DNA reads as TGTGCCAGCTCACCGGGAGCGGGCCAACGGGGCGAGCAGTACTTC. Protein product: CASSPGAGQRGEQYF. The chain is built from TRBV18 and TRBJ2-7, with a possible D match to TRBD2 (6 bases). V shed 3 bases and J shed 6 bases, with 18 bases lying between them. The CDR3 loop spans 15 amino acids. Germline CDR1 is KGHSH and CDR2 is LQKENI.